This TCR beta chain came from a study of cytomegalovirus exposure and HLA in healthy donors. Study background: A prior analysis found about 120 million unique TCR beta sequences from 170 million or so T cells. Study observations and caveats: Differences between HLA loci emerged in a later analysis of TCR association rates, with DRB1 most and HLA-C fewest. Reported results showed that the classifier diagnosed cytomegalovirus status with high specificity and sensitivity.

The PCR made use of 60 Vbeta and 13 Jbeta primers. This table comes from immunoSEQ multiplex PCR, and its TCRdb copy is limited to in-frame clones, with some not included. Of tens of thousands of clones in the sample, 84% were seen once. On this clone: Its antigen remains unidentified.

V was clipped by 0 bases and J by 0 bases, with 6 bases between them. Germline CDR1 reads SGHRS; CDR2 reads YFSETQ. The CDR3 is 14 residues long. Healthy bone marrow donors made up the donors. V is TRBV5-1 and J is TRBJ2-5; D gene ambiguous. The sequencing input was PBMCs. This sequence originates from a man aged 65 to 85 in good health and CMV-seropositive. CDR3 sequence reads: CASSLDPDQETQYF. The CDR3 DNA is TGCGCCAGCAGCTTGGACCCAGACCAAGAGACCCAGTACTTC.